A single sample is the source of the 17 T cell receptor beta chains below, sequenced in a study of blood T cell repertoires in COVID-19. This table comes from immunoSEQ multiplex PCR, and its TCRdb copy is limited to in-frame clones, with some not included. The repertoire holds under 200,000 clones, with roughly 83% as singletons. The sample consisted of peripheral blood. The receptors come from a human donor in a cohort sampled during active COVID-19.

The gene calls are TRBV11-3 and TRBJ2-2, with 7 bases aligning to TRBD2. The germline gives CDR1 SGHNT, CDR2 YENEEA. This CDR3 comprises 14 residues. The ends lost 4 bases at V and 6 bases at J; junction bases unmatched: 5. This CDR3 is CASSSRTRAGELFF. In DNA, the CDR3 is TGTGCCAGCAGCTCCCGGACTAGAGCCGGGGAGCTGTTTTTT. The full variable domain, rest sourced from reference TRBV11-3 and TRBJ2-2, is EAGVVQSPRYKIIEKKQPVAFWCNPISGHNTLYWYLQNLGQGPELLIRYENEEAVDDSQLPKDRFSAERLKGVDSTLKIQPAELGDSAVYLCASSSRTRAGELFFGEGSRLTVL.

The chain combines TRBV5-4 with TRBJ2-7; D is possibly TRBD2 (5 bases). With 4 bases removed from V and 0 bases from J, the gap between germline ends came to 11 bases. The CDR3 loop spans 14 amino acids. The V gene's germline CDR1 is SGHNT and CDR2 YYREEE (reference sequence). This chain's CDR3 is CASSPRGGSYEQYF. The CDR3 region has the DNA TGTGCCAGCAGCCCGCGCGGAGGCTCCTACGAGCAGTACTTC.

V gene TRBV7-2 combines with J gene TRBJ1-1; no reliable D call. This CDR3 region has 13 residues. Germline CDR1 and CDR2: SGHTA and FQGNSA. V dropped 5 bases and J dropped 0 bases, with 7 bases sitting between them. As DNA, the CDR3 is TGTGCCAGCAGCAAAATAATGAACACTGAAGCTTTCTTT. It yields the protein CASSKIMNTEAFF.

CDR3 sequence reads: CASSQKGQGSSEQYF. The CDR3 DNA sequence: TGTGCCAGCTCACAGAAGGGACAGGGGTCCAGCGAGCAGTACTTC. The rearrangement uses TRBV18 and TRBJ2-7; 10 bases map to TRBD1. The J segment lost 6 bases and the V segment lost 4 bases, leaving 9 bases of the junction unmatched. The CDR3 loop spans 15 amino acids. CDR1 and CDR2 from the germline V gene are KGHSH and LQKENI.

This clone was counted once. A junction end diverges from the germline sequence, so it may reflect a read error. Other nucleotide sequences from this sample produce the same CDR3. CDR3 DNA: TGTGCCACCAGTGATCCGAGGACAGGGGTCACCGGGGAGCTATTTTTT. It codes for CATSDPRTGVTGELFF. The chain couples TRBV24-1 to TRBJ2-2; 9 nucleotides align to TRBD1. This CDR3 is 16 amino acids long. The germline V gene encodes CDR1 KGHDR and CDR2 SFDVKD.

This clone was observed a handful of times. The J gene is TRBJ2-1, the V gene TRBV4-2, with D tentatively TRBD1 (6 bases). Germline-derived CDR1 and CDR2 are LGHNA and YNFKEQ. The germline V and J ends were trimmed by 2 bases and 8 bases, with 16 bases remaining between them. The CDR3 loop spans 15 amino acids. CDR3 bases: TGTGCCAGCAGCCAACTTTTTTTGGCAGGGGATGAGCAGTTCTTC. This codes for CASSQLFLAGDEQFF.

This chain joins TRBV6-5 and TRBJ1-2; D remains ambiguous. Germline CDR1 MNHEY, CDR2 SVGAGI. Trimming removed 6 bases from V and 4 bases from J, with 6 bases in between. The CDR3 has 11 amino acids. CDR3 nucleotides: TGTGCCAGCAGAACACGCTATGGCTACACCTTC. Encoded protein: CASRTRYGYTF.

The CDR3 nucleotides are TGTGCCAGCAGCTTGTTGACTAGCGGGTACGAGCAGTACTTC. It specifies CASSLLTSGYEQYF. The chain joins TRBV5-6 to TRBJ2-7; TRBD2 matches 10 bases. J was trimmed by 4 bases and V by 1 base; bases with no gene match: 2. The CDR3 totals 14 residues. CDR1 SGHDT and CDR2 YYEEEE come from the germline V gene.

There are a few counts of this clone. The chain joins TRBV18 to TRBJ1-1; D is possibly TRBD1 (5 bases). In germline, CDR1 is KGHSH, CDR2 LQKENI. CDR3 length equals 13 residues. Trimming took off 7 bases at V and 1 base at J, with 10 bases between the two ends. The CDR3 DNA reads TGTGCCAGCTACCTTCAGGGGAACACTGAAGCTTTCTTT. Its translation is CASYLQGNTEAFF.

A single count supports this clone. The CDR3 reads CASREYGGHTDTQYF. CDR3 DNA: TGTGCCAGCAGAGAGTATGGCGGACACACAGATACGCAGTATTTT. V gene TRBV28 combines with J gene TRBJ2-3; TRBD1 might be the D (5 bases). The CDR3 is made up of 15 amino acids. V was cut by 6 bases and J by 2 bases, with 15 bases left in between. CDR1 is MDHEN and CDR2 is SYDVKM in the germline V gene. Full variable domain (missing parts from reference TRBV28 and TRBJ2-3): DVKVTQSSRYLVKRTGEKVFLECVQDMDHENMFWYRQDPGLGLRLIYFSYDVKMKEKGDIPEGYSVSREKKERFSLILESASTNQTSMYLCASREYGGHTDTQYFGPGTRLTVL.

The chain carries TRBV5-8 and TRBJ1-5; tentative D call: TRBD1 (5 bases). CDR1 SGHTS and CDR2 YDEGEE come from the germline V gene. V shed 4 bases and J shed 1 base, with 12 bases lying between them. There are 15 residues in the CDR3. The CDR3 DNA sequence: TGTGCCAGCAGCGGGGGGACCACGAGCAATCAGCCCCAGCATTTT. It encodes CASSGGTTSNQPQHF.

This chain joins TRBV5-1 and TRBJ2-7; D perhaps matches TRBD2 (6 bases). This CDR3 is 14 amino acids long. V gave up 4 bases and J gave up 5 bases, with 16 bases separating them. Germline-derived CDR1 and CDR2 are SGHRS and YFSETQ. The CDR3 loop is CASSVGLGGDEQYF. In DNA form, the CDR3 reads TGCGCCAGCAGCGTCGGACTGGGCGGGGACGAGCAGTACTTC.

V gene TRBV7-2 combines with J gene TRBJ2-3; D gene unclear. The CDR3 is 15 residues long. Germline CDR1 is SGHTA and CDR2 is FQGNSA. V lost 4 bases and J lost 3, with 14 bases in between. Here the CDR3 reads CASSSQYSGTDTQYF. The CDR3, as DNA: TGTGCCAGCAGCTCACAGTACAGTGGGACAGATACGCAGTATTTT.

J is TRBJ1-1 and V is TRBV11-2; 8 bases agree with TRBD1. CDR1 is SGHAT, CDR2 FQNNGV, per germline. V shed 3 bases and J 0 bases; nucleotides not matched to a gene: 3. The CDR3 has 15 amino acids. CDR3 region: CASSFRQGMNTEAFF. CDR3 nucleotides: TGTGCCAGCAGCTTTCGACAGGGGATGAACACTGAAGCTTTCTTT. Based on the CDR3 plus reference TRBV11-2 and TRBJ1-1, the full variable domain is EAGVAQSPRYKIIEKRQSVAFWCNPISGHATLYWYQQILGQGPKLLIQFQNNGVVDDSQLPKDRFSAERLKGVDSTLKIQPAKLEDSAVYLCASSFRQGMNTEAFFGQGTRLTVV.

This chain uses TRBV4-2 with TRBJ2-4; 7 bases map to TRBD2. This CDR3 is built from 17 residues. The germline V gene has CDR1 LGHNA and CDR2 YNFKEQ. With V trimmed by 0 bases and J by 0 bases, 5 bases remained unmatched. CDR3 sequence reads: CASSQDRGGGAKNIQYF. DNA of the CDR3: TGTGCCAGCAGCCAAGATAGGGGCGGGGGAGCCAAAAACATTCAGTACTTC.

This clone occurred a few times. The chain combines TRBV2 with TRBJ1-5, with a weak D call TRBD1 (5 bases). Germline CDR1 and CDR2: SNHLY and FYNNEI. Trimming took off 6 bases at V and 7 bases at J, with 13 bases between the two ends. The CDR3 covers 13 residues. CDR3 amino acids: CASRVREGQPQHF. The CDR3 DNA is TGTGCCAGCAGGGTCAGGGAGGGACAGCCCCAGCATTTT.

The chain links TRBV7-9 to TRBJ1-1; the match to TRBD1 covers 9 bases. Germline loops: CDR1 SEHNR, CDR2 FQNEAQ (reference sequence). Losses at the gene ends were 1 base for V and 4 bases for J; bases not matched to a gene: 1. The CDR3 sequence is 14 residues long. The CDR3 protein is CASSLGTGATEAFF. For the CDR3, the DNA is TGTGCCAGCAGCTTAGGGACAGGGGCCACTGAAGCTTTCTTT.